This is a list of T cell receptor beta chains from one sample in a study of blood T cell repertoires in COVID-19. Sequenced by immunoSEQ multiplex PCR; TCRdb stores in-frame clones only, minus some. The data hold about 40,000 clones, with 70% to 90% observed a single time. Sequencing input: peripheral blood. These receptors were obtained from a man in his forties or fifties in a cohort sampled during active COVID-19. Each CDR3 is given with its conserved first and last residue. Each record gives: D gene, V gene, clone size, J gene, CDR3 length, CDR3 protein, CDR3 DNA. The D gene is left open where the match is weak. Not every row has a clone size; where given, it reads once, few, many or a size class.

d_gene: TRBD1
v_gene: TRBV5-1
abundance: NA
j_gene: TRBJ1-2
len: 14
CDR3aa: CASSEPDRAVGYTF
CDR3nt: TGCGCCAGCAGCGAACCGGACAGGGCGGTTGGCTACACCTTC

d_gene: TRBD1
v_gene: TRBV9
abundance: once
j_gene: TRBJ1-2
len: 16
CDR3aa: CASSPRTGDGHDGYTF
CDR3nt: TGTGCCAGCAGCCCCCGGACAGGGGACGGTCACGATGGCTACACCTTC

d_gene: NA
v_gene: TRBV5-4
abundance: few
j_gene: TRBJ1-2
len: 14
CDR3aa: CASSLAGGNHGYTF
CDR3nt: TGTGCCAGCAGCTTGGCCGGGGGGAATCACGGCTACACCTTC

d_gene: TRBD1
v_gene: TRBV11-2
abundance: NA
j_gene: TRBJ1-1
len: 14
CDR3aa: CASGPPTGFDEAFF
CDR3nt: TGTGCCAGCGGGCCCCCGACAGGGTTTGATGAAGCTTTCTTT

d_gene: NA
v_gene: TRBV6-5
abundance: few
j_gene: TRBJ1-2
len: 14
CDR3aa: CASTIGGGNYGYTF
CDR3nt: TGTGCCAGCACCATCGGGGGGGGGAACTATGGCTACACCTTC

d_gene: TRBD2
v_gene: TRBV3-1/TRBV3-2
abundance: NA
j_gene: TRBJ2-1
len: 17
CDR3aa: CASSSRTSGRVLGEQFF
CDR3nt: TGTGCCAGCAGCTCTCGGACTAGCGGGAGGGTCCTGGGTGAGCAGTTCTTC

d_gene: TRBD1
v_gene: TRBV7-8
abundance: NA
j_gene: TRBJ2-5
len: 17
CDR3aa: CASTIALQGALAETQYF
CDR3nt: TGTGCCAGCACCATCGCCCTACAGGGGGCACTGGCAGAGACCCAGTACTTC

d_gene: NA
v_gene: TRBV9
abundance: once
j_gene: TRBJ2-1
len: 13
CDR3aa: CASSVGGASEQFF
CDR3nt: TGTGCCAGCAGCGTAGGAGGCGCGTCGGAGCAGTTCTTC

d_gene: NA
v_gene: TRBV11-3
abundance: NA
j_gene: TRBJ2-7
len: 11
CDR3aa: CASSFQYEQYF
CDR3nt: TGTGCCAGCAGCTTCCAGTACGAGCAGTACTTC

d_gene: NA
v_gene: TRBV27
abundance: NA
j_gene: TRBJ2-3
len: 16
CDR3aa: CASSPQRAVATDTQYF
CDR3nt: TGTGCCAGCAGTCCCCAGCGGGCCGTGGCGACAGATACGCAGTATTTT

d_gene: NA
v_gene: TRBV2
abundance: NA
j_gene: TRBJ2-1
len: 16
CDR3aa: CANRGSGPNSYNEQFF
CDR3nt: TGTGCCAACAGGGGTAGCGGGCCTAACTCCTACAATGAGCAGTTCTTC

d_gene: NA
v_gene: TRBV19
abundance: few
j_gene: TRBJ2-5
len: 12
CDR3aa: CASREGLETQYF
CDR3nt: TGTGCCAGTAGGGAGGGTCTAGAGACCCAGTACTTC

d_gene: NA
v_gene: TRBV4-1
abundance: NA
j_gene: TRBJ1-1
len: 15
CDR3aa: CASSQSLGATGEAFF
CDR3nt: TGCGCCAGCAGCCAATCCTTGGGGGCTACTGGAGAAGCTTTCTTT

d_gene: NA
v_gene: TRBV5-1
abundance: NA
j_gene: TRBJ1-3
len: 16
CDR3aa: CASSDSRPGSGNTIYF
CDR3nt: TGCGCCAGCAGCGATTCGCGACCGGGCTCTGGAAACACCATATATTTT

d_gene: TRBD1
v_gene: TRBV28
abundance: NA
j_gene: TRBJ1-2
len: 14
CDR3aa: CASSLDRVPNGYTF
CDR3nt: TGTGCCAGCAGTTTAGACAGGGTCCCGAATGGCTACACCTTC

d_gene: NA
v_gene: TRBV19
abundance: NA
j_gene: TRBJ2-1
len: 16
CDR3aa: CASSGLARTSYNEQFF
CDR3nt: TGTGCCAGTAGTGGCCTAGCGAGAACCTCCTACAATGAGCAGTTCTTC

d_gene: TRBD1
v_gene: TRBV15
abundance: NA
j_gene: TRBJ1-4
len: 18
CDR3aa: CATSRDLSGQARNEKLFF
CDR3nt: TGTGCCACCAGCAGAGATCTCTCCGGACAGGCGCGTAATGAAAAACTGTTTTTT

d_gene: NA
v_gene: TRBV7-9
abundance: once
j_gene: TRBJ1-2
len: 15
CDR3aa: CASSSQDTANYGYTF
CDR3nt: TGTGCCAGCAGCTCGCAAGACACCGCTAACTATGGCTACACCTTC

d_gene: NA
v_gene: TRBV5-6
abundance: NA
j_gene: TRBJ2-7
len: 13
CDR3aa: CASSSIVPYEQYF
CDR3nt: TGTGCCAGCAGCTCAATAGTTCCCTACGAGCAGTACTTC

d_gene: TRBD2
v_gene: TRBV7-9
abundance: few
j_gene: TRBJ2-1
len: 15
CDR3aa: CASSLPTSGVDEQFF
CDR3nt: TGTGCCAGCAGCTTACCAACTAGCGGGGTTGATGAGCAGTTCTTC

d_gene: NA
v_gene: TRBV24-1
abundance: NA
j_gene: TRBJ2-5
len: 15
CDR3aa: CATSDFGRGGETQYF
CDR3nt: TGTGCCACCAGTGATTTTGGCAGGGGTGGAGAGACCCAGTACTTC

d_gene: NA
v_gene: TRBV4-1
abundance: once
j_gene: TRBJ1-1
len: 13
CDR3aa: CASSQERVAEAFF
CDR3nt: TGCGCCAGCAGCCAAGAAAGAGTGGCTGAAGCTTTCTTT

d_gene: TRBD2
v_gene: TRBV29-1
abundance: once
j_gene: TRBJ2-5
len: 14
CDR3aa: CSVEASGSWETQYF
CDR3nt: TGCAGCGTTGAGGCTAGCGGGAGCTGGGAGACCCAGTACTTC

d_gene: TRBD1
v_gene: TRBV27
abundance: NA
j_gene: TRBJ1-2
len: 14
CDR3aa: CASSRVGQGSPYTF
CDR3nt: TGTGCCAGCAGTAGAGTAGGACAGGGGTCCCCCTACACCTTC